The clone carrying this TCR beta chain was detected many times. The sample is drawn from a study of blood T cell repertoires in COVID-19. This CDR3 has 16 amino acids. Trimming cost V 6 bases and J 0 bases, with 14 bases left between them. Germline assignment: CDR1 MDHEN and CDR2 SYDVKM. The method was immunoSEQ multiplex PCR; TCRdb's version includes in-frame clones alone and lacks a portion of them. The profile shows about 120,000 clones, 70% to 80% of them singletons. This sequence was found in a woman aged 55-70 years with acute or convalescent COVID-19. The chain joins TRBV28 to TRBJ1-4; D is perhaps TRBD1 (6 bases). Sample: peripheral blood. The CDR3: CASSSGHRTTNEKLFF. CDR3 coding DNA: TGTGCCAGCAGCTCGGGACACCGTACAACTAATGAAAAACTGTTTTTT.